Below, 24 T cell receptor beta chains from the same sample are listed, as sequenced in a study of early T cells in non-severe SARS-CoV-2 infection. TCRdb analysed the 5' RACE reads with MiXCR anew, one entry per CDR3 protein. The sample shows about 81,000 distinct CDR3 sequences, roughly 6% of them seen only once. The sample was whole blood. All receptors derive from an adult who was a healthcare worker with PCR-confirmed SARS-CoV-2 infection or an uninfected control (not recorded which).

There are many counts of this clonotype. This chain's CDR3 is CASRNDRDPTNEKLFF. DNA for the CDR3: TGTGCCAGCAGGAACGACAGGGATCCAACTAATGAAAAACTGTTTTTT. This chain joins TRBV7-9 and TRBJ1-4; 7 bases align to TRBD1. This CDR3 has 16 amino acids. V was clipped by 6 bases and J by 0 bases; unmatched bases: 7. Germline V lookup: CDR1 SEHNR, CDR2 FQNEAQ (reference sequence).

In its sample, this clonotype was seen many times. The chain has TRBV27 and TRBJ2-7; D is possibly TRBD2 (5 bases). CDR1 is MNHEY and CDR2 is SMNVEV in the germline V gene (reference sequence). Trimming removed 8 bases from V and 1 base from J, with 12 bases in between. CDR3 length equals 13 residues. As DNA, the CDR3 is TGTGCCAGCGGAAGGACTTATTCCTACGAGCAGTACTTC. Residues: CASGRTYSYEQYF.

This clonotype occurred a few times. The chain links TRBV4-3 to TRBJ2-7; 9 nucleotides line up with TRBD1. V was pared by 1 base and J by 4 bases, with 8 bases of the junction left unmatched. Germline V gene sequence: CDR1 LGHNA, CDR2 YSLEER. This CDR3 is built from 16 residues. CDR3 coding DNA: TGCGCCAGCAGCCAAGGGGCCTCACAGGGGGCGTACGAGCAGTACTTC. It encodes CASSQGASQGAYEQYF.

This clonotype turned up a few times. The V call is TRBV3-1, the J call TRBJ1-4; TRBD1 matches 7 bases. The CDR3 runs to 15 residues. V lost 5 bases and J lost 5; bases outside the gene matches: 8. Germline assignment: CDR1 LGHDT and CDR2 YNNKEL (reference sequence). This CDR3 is CASSFNRGKNEKLFF. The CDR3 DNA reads TGTGCCAGCAGCTTCAACAGGGGAAAAAATGAAAAACTGTTTTTT.

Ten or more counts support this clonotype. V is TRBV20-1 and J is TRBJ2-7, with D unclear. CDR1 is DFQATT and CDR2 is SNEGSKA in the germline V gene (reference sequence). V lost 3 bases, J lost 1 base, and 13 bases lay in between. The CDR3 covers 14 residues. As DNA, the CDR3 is TGCAGTGCTAGTCGAGACACAAGATCCTACGAGCAGTACTTC. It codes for CSASRDTRSYEQYF.

CDR3 nucleotides: TGTGCCACCGCGACAGAAGCATTTAATTCACCCCTCCACTTT. Translated: CATATEAFNSPLHF. The genes are TRBV10-3 and TRBJ1-6; D might be TRBD1 (5 bases). Germline V gene lookup returns CDR1 ENHRY and CDR2 SYGVKD. V was pared by 10 bases and J by 6 bases, with 16 bases between. There are 14 residues in the CDR3.

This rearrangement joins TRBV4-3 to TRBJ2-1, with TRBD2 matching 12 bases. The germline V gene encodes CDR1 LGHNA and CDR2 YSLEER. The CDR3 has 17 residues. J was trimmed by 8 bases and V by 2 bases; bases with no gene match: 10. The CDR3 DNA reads TGCGCCAGCAGCCAAAAACGACTAGCGGGAGAAATCGATGAGCAGTTCTTC. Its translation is CASSQKRLAGEIDEQFF.

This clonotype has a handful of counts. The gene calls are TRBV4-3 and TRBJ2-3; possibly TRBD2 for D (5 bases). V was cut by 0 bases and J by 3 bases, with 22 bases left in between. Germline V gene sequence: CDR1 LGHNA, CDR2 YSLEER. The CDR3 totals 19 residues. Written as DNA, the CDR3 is TGCGCCAGCAGCCAAGATCTTAGACGGCCCAGCGGAGGTACAGATACGCAGTATTTT. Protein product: CASSQDLRRPSGGTDTQYF.

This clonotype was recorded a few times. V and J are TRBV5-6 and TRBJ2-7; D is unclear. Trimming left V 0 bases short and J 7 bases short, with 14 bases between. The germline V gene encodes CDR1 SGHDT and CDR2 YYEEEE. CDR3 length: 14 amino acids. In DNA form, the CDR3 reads TGTGCCAGCAGCTTGGACGGTACCCTACGAGAGCAGTACTTC. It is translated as CASSLDGTLREQYF.

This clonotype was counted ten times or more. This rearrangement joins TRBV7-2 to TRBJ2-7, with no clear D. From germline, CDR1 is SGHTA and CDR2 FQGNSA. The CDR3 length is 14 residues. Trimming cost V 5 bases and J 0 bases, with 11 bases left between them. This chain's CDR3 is CASSPWEASYEQYF. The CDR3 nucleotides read TGTGCCAGCAGCCCCTGGGAAGCCTCCTACGAGCAGTACTTC.

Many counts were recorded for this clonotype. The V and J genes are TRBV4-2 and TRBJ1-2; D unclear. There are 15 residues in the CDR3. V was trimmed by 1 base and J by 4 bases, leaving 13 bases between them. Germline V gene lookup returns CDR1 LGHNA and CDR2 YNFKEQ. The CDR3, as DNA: TGTGCCAGCAGCCAAGGGCGATACAGTCCCTATGGCTACACCTTC. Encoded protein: CASSQGRYSPYGYTF.

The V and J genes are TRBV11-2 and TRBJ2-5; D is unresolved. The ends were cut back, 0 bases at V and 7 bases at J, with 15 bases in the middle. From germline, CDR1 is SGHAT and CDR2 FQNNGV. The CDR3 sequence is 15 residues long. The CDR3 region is CASSLERNPRPTQYF. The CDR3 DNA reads TGTGCCAGCAGCTTAGAGAGGAACCCTCGACCGACCCAGTACTTC.

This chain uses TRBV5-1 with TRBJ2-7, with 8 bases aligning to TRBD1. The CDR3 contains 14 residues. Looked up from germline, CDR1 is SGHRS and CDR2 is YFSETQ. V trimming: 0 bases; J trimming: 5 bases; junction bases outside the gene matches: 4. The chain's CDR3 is CASSLVQGANEQYF. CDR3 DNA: TGCGCCAGCAGCTTGGTGCAGGGGGCAAACGAGCAGTACTTC.

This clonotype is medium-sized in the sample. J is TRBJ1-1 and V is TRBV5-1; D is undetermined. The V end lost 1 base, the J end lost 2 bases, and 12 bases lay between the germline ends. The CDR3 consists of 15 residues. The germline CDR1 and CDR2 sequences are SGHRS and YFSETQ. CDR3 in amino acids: CASSLYGDPNTEAFF. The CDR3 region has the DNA TGCGCCAGCAGCTTGTACGGCGATCCAAACACTGAAGCTTTCTTT.

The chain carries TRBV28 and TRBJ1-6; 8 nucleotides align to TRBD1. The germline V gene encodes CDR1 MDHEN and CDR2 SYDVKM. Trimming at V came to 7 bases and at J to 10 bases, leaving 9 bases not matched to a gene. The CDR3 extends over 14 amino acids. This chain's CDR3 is CASNTQGGKSPLHF. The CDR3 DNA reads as TGTGCCAGCAATACACAGGGGGGAAAATCACCCCTCCACTTT.

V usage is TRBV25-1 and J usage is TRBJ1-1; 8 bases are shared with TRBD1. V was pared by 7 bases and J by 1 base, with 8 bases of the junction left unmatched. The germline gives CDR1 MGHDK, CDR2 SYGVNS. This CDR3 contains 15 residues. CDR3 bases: TGTGCCAGCACAGACCAGGGGGCGGGGAACACTGAAGCTTTCTTT. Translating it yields CASTDQGAGNTEAFF.

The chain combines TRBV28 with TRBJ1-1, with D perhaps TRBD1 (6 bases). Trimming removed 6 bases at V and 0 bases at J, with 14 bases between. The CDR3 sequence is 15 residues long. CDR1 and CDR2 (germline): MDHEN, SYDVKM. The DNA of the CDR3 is TGTGCCAGCAGAGGACAGCCCTACATGAACACTGAAGCTTTCTTT. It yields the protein CASRGQPYMNTEAFF.

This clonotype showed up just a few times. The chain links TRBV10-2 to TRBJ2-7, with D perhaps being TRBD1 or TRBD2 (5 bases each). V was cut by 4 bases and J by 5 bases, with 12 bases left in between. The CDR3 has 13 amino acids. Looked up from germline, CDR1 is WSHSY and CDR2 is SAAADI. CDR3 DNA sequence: TGCGCCAGCAGTGCGGGACGAGCTGACGAGCAGTACTTC. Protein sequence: CASSAGRADEQYF.

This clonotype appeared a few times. The CDR3, as DNA: TGTGCCAGCAGCCAAGATCGGGTAAGCTCCAATGAGCAGTTCTTC. Translated, it gives CASSQDRVSSNEQFF. The chain combines TRBV4-2 with TRBJ2-1, with unresolved D. V was shortened by 0 bases and J by 6 bases, with 12 bases between the two germline ends. The CDR3 consists of 15 residues. Germline CDR1 and CDR2: LGHNA and YNFKEQ.

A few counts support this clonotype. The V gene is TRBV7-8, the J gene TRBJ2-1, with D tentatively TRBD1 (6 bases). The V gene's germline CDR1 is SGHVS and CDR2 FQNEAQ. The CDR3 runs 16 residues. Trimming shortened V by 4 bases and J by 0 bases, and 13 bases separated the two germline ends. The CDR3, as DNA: TGTGCCAGCAGCTCACGAGGGGGTAGCTCCTACAATGAGCAGTTCTTC. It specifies CASSSRGGSSYNEQFF.

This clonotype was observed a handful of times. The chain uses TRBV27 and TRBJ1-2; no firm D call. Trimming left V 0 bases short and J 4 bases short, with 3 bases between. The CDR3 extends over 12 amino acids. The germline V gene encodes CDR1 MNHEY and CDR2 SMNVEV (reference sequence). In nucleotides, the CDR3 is TGTGCCAGCAGTTTATCAGGCTATGGCTACACCTTC. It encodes CASSLSGYGYTF.

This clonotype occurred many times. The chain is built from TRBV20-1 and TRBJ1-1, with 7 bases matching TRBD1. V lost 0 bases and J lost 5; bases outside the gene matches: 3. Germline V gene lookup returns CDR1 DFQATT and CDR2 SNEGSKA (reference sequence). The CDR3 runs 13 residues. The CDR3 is CSAREGGATEAFF. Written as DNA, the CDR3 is TGCAGTGCTAGAGAAGGGGGCGCGACTGAAGCTTTCTTT.

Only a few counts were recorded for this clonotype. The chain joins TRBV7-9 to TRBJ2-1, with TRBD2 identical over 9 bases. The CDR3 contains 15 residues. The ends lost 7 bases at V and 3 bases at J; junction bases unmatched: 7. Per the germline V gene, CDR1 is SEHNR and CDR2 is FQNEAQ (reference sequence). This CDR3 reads CASNIAGAHYNEQFF. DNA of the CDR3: TGTGCCAGCAACATAGCGGGAGCGCACTACAATGAGCAGTTCTTC.

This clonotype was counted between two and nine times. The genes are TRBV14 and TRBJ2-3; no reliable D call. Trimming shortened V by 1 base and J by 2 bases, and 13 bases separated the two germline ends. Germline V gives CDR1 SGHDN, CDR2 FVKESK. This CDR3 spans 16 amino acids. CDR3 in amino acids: CASSQGPWMSTDTQYF. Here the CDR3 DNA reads TGTGCCAGCAGCCAAGGCCCCTGGATGTCCACAGATACGCAGTATTTT.